The rows below give T cell receptor beta chains drawn from one sample of a study of T cell changes during pregnancy in multiple sclerosis. Generated by immunoSEQ multiplex PCR, the TCRdb table keeps only in-frame clones and is missing some. Among roughly 80,000 clones listed, about 93% were seen once. The sample in question was peripheral blood, obtained after pregnancy. Receptors were obtained from a female donor in good health, enrolled as a control in a pregnancy study. Each CDR3 is given with its conserved first and last residue. D genes are given only for firm matches. Clone size is not always given. Where it is, it says once, few, many or a class for expanded clones.

>-|TRBJ1-1|-|TRBV6-1
CASSSEYTEAFF
TGTGCCAGCAGTTCAGAATACACTGAAGCTTTCTTT
>-|TRBJ2-2|-|TRBV7-8
CASSSDSNTGELFF
TGTGCCAGCAGCTCGGACAGCAACACCGGGGAGCTGTTTTTT
>-|TRBJ1-1|TRBD1|TRBV5-4
CASSLGTGARTEAFF
TGTGCCAGCAGCTTAGGGACAGGGGCGAGGACTGAAGCTTTCTTT
>-|TRBJ2-7|TRBD1|TRBV7-9
CASSSGQGQGGHREQYF
TGTGCCAGCAGCTCGGGACAGGGACAGGGAGGTCATCGCGAGCAGTACTTC
>once|TRBJ2-7|-|TRBV23-1
CASSQRGSNYEQYF
TGCGCCAGCAGTCAACGAGGGAGCAACTACGAGCAGTACTTC
>-|TRBJ1-5|-|TRBV2
CASSQDSPDTWTPQHF
TGTGCCAGCAGTCAGGACAGCCCTGATACTTGGACGCCCCAGCATTTT
>-|TRBJ1-1|-|TRBV7-3
CASSSDRNTEAFF
TGTGCCAGCAGCTCGGACAGGAACACTGAAGCTTTCTTT
>-|TRBJ1-5|TRBD1|TRBV6-1
CASSERSRRGYHQPQHF
TGTGCCAGCAGTGAAAGGTCCCGCAGGGGGTATCATCAGCCCCAGCATTTT
>once|TRBJ1-5|-|TRBV30
CAWSAGFGAQHF
TGTGCCTGGAGTGCAGGTTTCGGGGCCCAGCATTTT
>-|TRBJ2-5|-|TRBV5-1
CASRQGSETQYF
TGCGCCAGCAGACAGGGTAGCGAGACCCAGTACTTC
>-|TRBJ2-3|-|TRBV2
CASSPQTGFTDTQYF
TGTGCCAGCAGTCCCCAGACGGGGTTCACAGATACGCAGTATTTT
>-|TRBJ1-4|-|TRBV19
CASRLRKQTNEKLFF
TGTGCCAGTCGGCTTAGAAAACAGACTAATGAAAAACTGTTTTTT
>-|TRBJ2-1|TRBD2|TRBV19
CASSIRLAGGQDEQFF
TGTGCCAGTAGTATCAGACTAGCGGGGGGGCAGGATGAGCAGTTCTTC
>-|TRBJ2-5|-|TRBV6-1
CASSGGGVETQYF
TGTGCCAGCAGTGGTGGCGGGGTAGAGACCCAGTACTTC
>-|TRBJ2-7|TRBD2|TRBV5-1
CASSLGNGRTPHEQYF
TGCGCCAGCAGTCTAGGGAACGGGAGGACGCCCCACGAGCAGTACTTC
>-|TRBJ1-2|-|TRBV28
CASSPIPGQMANPNYGYTF
TGTGCCAGCAGTCCCATTCCCGGACAAATGGCTAACCCGAACTATGGCTACACCTTC
>-|TRBJ1-1|-|TRBV28
CASSPLMGRAFF
TGTGCCAGCAGCCCTCTAATGGGGCGCGCTTTCTTT
>-|TRBJ1-2|-|TRBV28
CASLNVLNYGYTF
TGTGCCAGCTTGAACGTACTGAACTATGGCTACACCTTC
>-|TRBJ2-5|-|TRBV7-9
CASSRRQGLQETQYF
TGTGCCAGCAGCCGACGACAGGGACTCCAAGAGACCCAGTACTTC
>-|TRBJ2-2|TRBD1|TRBV2
CASRKTGGAGELFF
TGTGCCAGCAGAAAAACAGGGGGCGCCGGGGAGCTGTTTTTT
>-|TRBJ2-3|-|TRBV29-1
CSVDSIGGQITDTQYF
TGCAGCGTTGACAGTATTGGGGGACAAATCACAGATACGCAGTATTTT
>-|TRBJ2-2|-|TRBV5-1
CASTLAGEGGGVGELFF
TGCGCCAGCACCTTGGCTGGGGAGGGGGGGGGCGTCGGGGAGCTGTTTTTT
>-|TRBJ2-1|-|TRBV30
CAWSVRTHAEQFF
TGTGCCTGGAGTGTAAGGACTCACGCTGAGCAGTTCTTC
>-|TRBJ2-1|TRBD2|TRBV7-2
CASSSLAGGLYNEQFF
TGTGCCAGCAGCTCCCTAGCGGGAGGGCTTTACAATGAGCAGTTCTTC
>-|TRBJ1-5|-|TRBV30
CAWSGGGSQPQHF
TGTGCCTGGAGTGGGGGTGGGAGTCAGCCCCAGCATTTT
>-|TRBJ2-3|TRBD1|TRBV11-2
CASSPGQPGTDTQYF
TGTGCCAGCAGCCCGGGACAGCCTGGCACAGATACGCAGTATTTT
>-|TRBJ2-7|-|TRBV28
CASSLSGDGPRLQQYF
TGTGCCAGCAGTTTATCCGGTGATGGGCCAAGGTTGCAGCAGTACTTC
>-|TRBJ1-5|-|TRBV28
CASSSGLNQPQHF
TGTGCCAGCAGTTCGGGATTAAATCAGCCCCAGCATTTT
>-|TRBJ2-7|-|TRBV15
CATSRERRGTYEQYF
TGTGCCACCAGCAGAGAACGACGGGGGACCTACGAGCAGTACTTC
>-|TRBJ2-5|TRBD2|TRBV6-5
CASSPGLAWETQYF
TGTGCCAGCAGTCCTGGACTAGCGTGGGAGACCCAGTACTTC
>-|TRBJ2-2|-|TRBV7-7
CASSLTDLNTGELFF
TGTGCTAGCAGCCTTACAGACCTGAACACCGGGGAGCTGTTTTTT
>few|TRBJ1-3|-|TRBV6-5
CASRKGSGSGNTIYF
TGTGCCAGCAGGAAGGGGTCGGGCTCTGGAAACACCATATATTTT
>-|TRBJ2-7|TRBD1|TRBV7-2
CASSLQGAYEQYF
TGTGCCAGCAGCTTACAGGGGGCTTACGAGCAGTACTTC
>-|TRBJ2-1|-|TRBV9
CASSVVAVPYNEQFF
TGTGCCAGCAGCGTAGTAGCGGTCCCCTACAATGAGCAGTTCTTC
>-|TRBJ2-3|-|TRBV6-5
CASSYHRLAMDTQYF
TGTGCCAGCAGTTATCATCGGCTAGCTATGGATACGCAGTATTTT
>-|TRBJ1-1|-|TRBV6-1
CASSNPTWRGTEAFF
TGTGCCAGCAGTAACCCCACGTGGAGAGGCACTGAAGCTTTCTTT
>few|TRBJ1-1|-|TRBV29-1
CSVVGGVNTEAFF
TGCAGCGTGGTCGGGGGGGTGAACACTGAAGCTTTCTTT
>-|TRBJ2-5|-|TRBV5-1
CASTPGTGTQYF
TGCGCCAGCACGCCCGGTACAGGGACCCAGTACTTC
>once|TRBJ2-1|TRBD2|TRBV15
CATSRDPGSGRSFF
TGTGCCACCAGCAGAGATCCGGGTAGCGGGAGGTCGTTCTTC
>-|TRBJ2-7|TRBD1|TRBV25-1
CASSDTGGSYEQYF
TGTGCCAGCAGTGACACAGGGGGCTCCTACGAGCAGTACTTC
>-|TRBJ2-7|TRBD1|TRBV27
CASSQDRGPTYEQYF
TGTGCCAGCAGCCAAGACAGGGGTCCGACCTACGAGCAGTACTTC
>-|TRBJ2-7|TRBD2|TRBV6-5
CASSYRVAGGPQYF
TGTGCCAGCAGTTACAGGGTCGCGGGGGGGCCGCAGTACTTC
>-|TRBJ2-7|-|TRBV5-8
CASSFTTNRLSYEQYF
TGTGCCAGCAGCTTTACGACTAACCGACTTTCCTACGAGCAGTACTTC
>-|TRBJ2-7|-|TRBV19
CASSIDSLTGREQYF
TGTGCCAGTAGTATAGACTCCCTCACAGGCCGCGAGCAGTACTTC
>-|TRBJ1-2|-|TRBV28
CASSSPGGKGGYTF
TGTGCCAGCAGTTCCCCGGGGGGGAAGGGTGGCTACACCTTC
>-|TRBJ2-5|-|TRBV28
CASSAPGVETQYF
TGTGCCAGCAGTGCCCCCGGGGTGGAGACCCAGTACTTC
>-|TRBJ2-3|TRBD1|TRBV4-3
CASSQQGTGFTDTQYF
TGCGCCAGCAGCCAACAAGGGACAGGGTTCACAGATACGCAGTATTTT
>-|TRBJ2-3|TRBD1|TRBV15
CATSRDSGTGADTQYF
TGTGCCACCAGCAGAGATTCGGGGACAGGGGCAGATACGCAGTATTTT
>-|TRBJ1-4|-|TRBV7-2
CASSLAATRGNEKLFF
TGTGCCAGCAGCTTAGCGGCGACCAGAGGGAATGAAAAACTGTTTTTT
>-|TRBJ2-7|TRBD1|TRBV7-8
CASSLGRATGTGFRPGHEQYF
TGTGCCAGCAGCTTAGGGCGCGCTACTGGGACAGGGTTTCGCCCCGGCCACGAGCAGTACTTC
>-|TRBJ2-2|-|TRBV6-5
CASRRGHSTGELFF
TGTGCCAGCAGACGGGGACACTCAACCGGGGAGCTGTTTTTT
>-|TRBJ1-2|TRBD1|TRBV29-1
CSVETPDRGVGYTF
TGCAGCGTTGAAACCCCGGACAGGGGGGTTGGCTACACCTTC
>few|TRBJ1-4|-|TRBV19
CASSIDLGGVGKLFF
TGTGCCAGTAGTATAGATCTAGGGGGAGTCGGAAAACTGTTTTTT
>-|TRBJ2-7|TRBD1|TRBV11-2
CASSRDRGPYEQYF
TGTGCCAGCAGCCGGGACAGGGGGCCCTACGAGCAGTACTTC
>-|TRBJ1-2|-|TRBV4-1
CASSPVGLRASYGYTF
TGCGCCAGCAGCCCAGTAGGACTAAGAGCATCCTATGGCTACACCTTC